This T cell receptor beta chain originates from a study of shared clonotypes between healthy human individuals. On this clone: Additional DNA sequences in this sample encode the identical CDR3.

Trimming pared 5 bases from V and 4 bases from J, leaving 9 bases between. The CDR3 has 14 amino acids. Per the germline V gene, CDR1 is MNHEY and CDR2 is SMNVEV (reference sequence). Sequenced by immunoSEQ multiplex PCR; TCRdb stores in-frame clones only, minus some. This repertoire shows over 700,000 clones, just under 75% found once; its top ten account for about 1.7%. The TCR originated in a woman aged 30 to 39 in good health. V and J are TRBV27 and TRBJ2-6; D unclear. The specimen sequenced was memory CD4+ T cells sorted from blood. Subset reported: CD45RA-negative fraction. The CDR3 sequence: CASSPQVGANVLTF. Written as DNA, the CDR3 is TGTGCCAGCAGTCCACAAGTGGGGGCCAACGTCCTGACTTTC. Filled out from reference TRBV27 and TRBJ2-6, the complete variable domain reads EAQVTQNPRYLITVTGKKLTVTCSQNMNHEYMSWYRQDPGLGLRQIYYSMNVEVTDKGDVPEGYKVSRKEKRNFPLILESPSPNQTSLYFCASSPQVGANVLTFGAGSRLTVL.